Listed below are T cell receptor beta chains from one sample, sequenced in a study of T cells after yellow fever vaccination. From the 5' RACE reads, TCRdb called clonotypes with MiXCR, one entry per CDR3 protein. The sample records around 400,000 distinct CDR3 sequences, approximately 10% being singletons. This specimen consisted of PBMCs, obtained on the day of the first yellow fever vaccination. Receptors originate from a young man who received the YFV17D yellow fever vaccine. Each CDR3 is given with its conserved first and last residue. The order of the fields is D gene, J gene, clone size, V gene, CDR3 protein, CDR3 DNA. D genes are given only for firm matches. Size is omitted from some rows. Given values are once, few, many or a class for expanded clones.

>-|TRBJ2-4|-|TRBV2
CASSEGGRGKNIQYF
TGTGCCAGCAGTGAAGGAGGACGGGGCAAAAACATTCAGTACTTC
>-|TRBJ2-6|few|TRBV7-2
CASAEWTGANVLTF
TGTGCCAGCGCTGAGTGGACTGGGGCCAACGTCCTGACTTTC
>TRBD1|TRBJ1-2|-|TRBV20-1
CSAYTLPTGVYGYTF
TGCAGTGCTTATACCTTACCTACAGGGGTCTATGGCTACACCTTC
>-|TRBJ1-2|many|TRBV12-3/TRBV12-4
CASSLKLGGISDGYTF
TGTGCCAGCAGTTTGAAGCTCGGGGGAATATCCGACGGCTACACCTTC
>-|TRBJ2-1|-|TRBV4-1
CASSQRQASDEQFF
TGCGCCAGCAGCCAACGACAGGCTTCGGATGAGCAGTTCTTC
>TRBD1|TRBJ1-5|-|TRBV20-1
CSARAGTGRGRPQHF
TGCAGTGCTAGAGCCGGGACAGGGAGGGGCCGGCCCCAGCATTTT
>TRBD2|TRBJ2-7|few|TRBV29-1
CSALGGVHSSYEQYF
TGCAGCGCCCTGGGGGGGGTCCATTCGTCCTACGAGCAGTACTTC
>-|TRBJ2-2|many|TRBV5-1
CASSLAPDGGELFF
TGCGCCAGCAGCTTGGCCCCTGACGGCGGGGAGCTGTTTTTT
>TRBD1|TRBJ2-2|few|TRBV7-2
CASRRTGGNVELFF
TGTGCCAGCAGGAGGACAGGGGGCAACGTGGAGCTGTTTTTT
>TRBD1|TRBJ2-5|-|TRBV12-3/TRBV12-4
CASSLTVRGREETQYF
TGTGCCAGCAGTTTAACGGTCAGGGGGCGGGAAGAGACCCAGTACTTC
>TRBD2|TRBJ2-7|-|TRBV5-1
CASSLSASGGAYEQYF
TGCGCCAGCAGCTTGTCGGCTAGCGGGGGGGCCTACGAGCAGTACTTC
>-|TRBJ2-7|-|TRBV29-1
CSVAPGGEQYF
TGCAGCGTTGCCCCGGGTGGCGAGCAGTACTTC
>-|TRBJ1-2|many|TRBV5-4
CASSPGGDNYGYTF
TGTGCCAGCAGCCCCGGAGGGGACAACTATGGCTACACCTTC
>-|TRBJ1-5|-|TRBV5-1
CASSSLPGDNQPQHF
TGCGCCAGCAGCTCCCTTCCAGGGGACAATCAGCCCCAGCATTTT
>-|TRBJ1-2|-|TRBV27
CASSWVGSPYGYTF
TGTGCCAGCAGTTGGGTCGGGAGTCCCTATGGCTACACCTTC
>TRBD2|TRBJ2-2|few|TRBV7-2
CASSFWLAGGETGELFF
TGTGCCAGCAGCTTTTGGCTAGCGGGGGGAGAGACCGGGGAGCTGTTTTTT
>-|TRBJ2-2|few|TRBV18
CASSPLSPPGELFF
TGTGCCAGCTCACCATTATCGCCTCCCGGGGAGCTGTTTTTT
>-|TRBJ2-7|-|TRBV29-1
CSGQDTRSSYEQYF
TGCAGCGGTCAGGACACGCGTTCATCCTACGAGCAGTACTTC
>-|TRBJ1-4|-|TRBV6-5
CASSYSGVNEKLFF
TGTGCCAGCAGTTACTCAGGCGTTAATGAAAAACTGTTTTTT
>-|TRBJ1-6|-|TRBV7-2
CASSWAGNSPLHF
TGTGCCAGCAGCTGGGCAGGGAACTCACCCCTCCACTTT
>TRBD1|TRBJ2-1|-|TRBV9
CASSGATGSYNEQFF
TGTGCCAGCAGCGGCGCGACAGGGTCCTACAATGAGCAGTTCTTC
>-|TRBJ1-2|-|TRBV6-1
CASSLRQAGGGYTF
TGTGCCAGCAGTCTAAGACAGGCCGGGGGAGGCTACACCTTC
>TRBD1|TRBJ2-2|few|TRBV11-2
CASSFRDRDTGELFF
TGTGCCAGCAGCTTCCGGGACAGGGACACCGGGGAGCTGTTTTTT
>TRBD1|TRBJ2-3|many|TRBV6-5
CASSYRTGAGTDTQYF
TGTGCCAGCAGTTACAGGACAGGGGCTGGCACAGATACGCAGTATTTT
>TRBD1|TRBJ2-4|few|TRBV4-3
CASSPLLWGQGAIAKNIQYF
TGCGCCAGCAGCCCCCTCCTATGGGGACAGGGGGCGATCGCCAAAAACATTCAGTACTTC
>-|TRBJ2-2|few|TRBV27
CASSFGRFSRGYTGELFF
TGTGCCAGCAGTTTCGGGCGTTTTTCTCGGGGCTACACCGGGGAGCTGTTTTTT
>-|TRBJ1-2|-|TRBV4-3
CASSQDGGRGYTF
TGCGCCAGCAGCCAAGATGGCGGCCGGGGCTACACCTTC
>TRBD1|TRBJ2-3|few|TRBV5-1
CASSSFTGADTQYF
TGCGCCAGCAGCTCCTTTACAGGGGCAGATACGCAGTATTTT
>-|TRBJ2-7|many|TRBV20-1
CSASPVIVGSSYEQYF
TGCAGTGCCTCCCCAGTAATTGTAGGAAGCTCCTACGAGCAGTACTTC
>-|TRBJ1-6|few|TRBV3-1
CASSQVRTLSSTPLHF
TGTGCCAGCAGCCAAGTCAGGACCTTGAGCTCGACACCCCTCCACTTT
>-|TRBJ2-5|-|TRBV7-2
CASSLYLRTQYF
TGTGCCAGCAGCTTATATTTGCGGACCCAGTACTTC